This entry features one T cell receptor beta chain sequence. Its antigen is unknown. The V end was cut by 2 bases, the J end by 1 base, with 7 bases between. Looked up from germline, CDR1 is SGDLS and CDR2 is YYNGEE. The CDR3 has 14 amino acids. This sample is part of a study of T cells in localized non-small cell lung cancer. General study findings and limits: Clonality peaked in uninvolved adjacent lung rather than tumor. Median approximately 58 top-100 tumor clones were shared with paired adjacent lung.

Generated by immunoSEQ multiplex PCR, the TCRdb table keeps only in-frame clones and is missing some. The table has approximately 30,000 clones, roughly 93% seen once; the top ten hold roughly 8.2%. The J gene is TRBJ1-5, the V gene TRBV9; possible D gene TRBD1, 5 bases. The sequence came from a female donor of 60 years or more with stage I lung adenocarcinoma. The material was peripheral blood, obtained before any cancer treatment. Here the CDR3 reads CASSVGGSNQPQHF. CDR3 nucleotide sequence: TGTGCCAGCAGCGTCGGGGGGAGCAATCAGCCCCAGCATTTT.